This TCR beta chain was sequenced for a study of post-analysis software for immune sequencing data. The wider study: Relapsing-remitting, secondary progressive and progressive-relapsing multiple sclerosis courses were included.

Study outcomes and limitations: By F measure, strong co-clustering occurred among samples prepared in the same batch. Elevated frequency relative to controls characterized roughly 5 TRBV segments in patients, TRBV5-6, TRBV5-1 and TRBV20-1 among them. Normalized Chao1 diversity was significantly lower in multiple sclerosis patients than in controls.

This clonotype has a handful of counts. No antigen is known for it. V was pared by 5 bases and J by 7 bases, with 21 bases between. The germline V gene has CDR1 DFQATT and CDR2 SNEGSKA (reference sequence). The length of the CDR3 is 14 residues. Sequencing libraries made from TCR beta cDNA carried unique molecular identifiers. Starting from approximately 0.95 to 9.8 million T cells, the study yielded roughly 0.5 million cDNA molecules. TCRdb reprocessed the PCR reads via MiXCR and lists one record per CDR3 protein. The table records hundreds of thousands of distinct CDR3 sequences, roughly 46% of them present only once.

Sequencing was done on a sample of blood. The rearrangement links TRBV20-1 to TRBJ2-7; a possible D gene is TRBD2 (7 bases). The receptor comes from a girl aged 10-17 years with multiple sclerosis. CDR3 coding DNA: TGCAGTGCTGGGGGGGGGGCCCGGTTTGGAGAGCAGTACTTC. This gives the protein CSAGGGARFGEQYF.